This paragraph covers one T cell receptor (beta chain) sequence. Antigen unknown. CDR3 length: 12 amino acids. CDR1 is SNHLY and CDR2 is FYNNEI in the germline V gene. Between the trimmed V and J ends, which lost 5 bases and 1 base, there was a span of 5 bases. This sample is part of a study of vaccination and CD4 T cells after COVID-19. Overall study: Post-COVID specimens were obtained a median 101 days after diagnosis (range 35 to 161). Blood was drawn a median around 66 days post second dose, range 14 to 241. Treatment of control cultures consisted of a CEFX pool, an HIV-1 Nef pool, or no peptide.

The Oncomine TCR Beta short-read assay generated sequence data from the DNA of cultured CD4+ T cells. One entry per CDR3 protein, called by TCRdb with MiXCR from the PCR reads. The table includes about 24,000 distinct CDR3 sequences, about two fifths detected once. Noted time point: late sampling 161 to 241 days after vaccination in three convalescent patients. Documented treatment: roughly 10-day PBMC culture with coronavirus spike peptide pools or control peptides (ViraFEST assay). Sequencing was performed on CD4+ T cells from blood, cultured in vitro, taken about 7 months after SARS-CoV-2 vaccination. This rearrangement joins TRBV2 to TRBJ1-1, with D hard to call. This receptor was obtained from a human donor who had recovered from COVID-19. The CDR3 spells CASSWGNTEAFF. As DNA, the CDR3 is TGTGCCAGCAGTTGGGGGAACACTGAAGCTTTCTTT.